This T cell receptor beta chain was documented in a study of cytomegalovirus exposure and HLA in healthy donors. This CDR3 comprises 15 residues. Trimming took 4 bases from V and 0 from J; bases not matched to a gene: 6. Germline loops: CDR1 SGHTA, CDR2 FQGNSA. A note on this clone: The antigen remains undetermined.

Healthy bone marrow donors supplied every sample. Though nominally healthy at sampling, donors likely had unrecorded immune exposures. Findings of the study overall: Highly shared variants forming one cluster were likely a sequencing artifact.

In the PCR, 60 Vbeta and 13 Jbeta primers were used. Sequenced by immunoSEQ multiplex PCR; TCRdb stores in-frame clones only, minus some. In the table there are about 160,000 clones, 80% to 90% of which are singletons. J is TRBJ2-7 and V is TRBV7-2; 7 nucleotides agree with TRBD1. The TCR sequence derives from a male donor in good health and CMV-seronegative. What was sequenced was PBMCs. CDR3: CASSSSGQPSYEQYF. The DNA of the CDR3 is TGTGCCAGCAGCTCTTCGGGACAGCCCTCCTACGAGCAGTACTTC.